The clone carrying this TCR beta chain is medium-sized within its sample. What it recognizes is unknown. Antigen-specific CD4+ T cells were expanded (with viral peptide pools) by the ViraFEST assay ahead of sequencing. Isolation of CD4+ T cells took place after approximately ten days of culture. Vaccine recipients, nucleocapsid antibody negative, had no prior SARS-CoV-2 infection. Both day 3 and day 7 saw half the medium replaced with IL-2 medium. Method: immunoSEQ multiplex PCR; TCRdb's copy keeps in-frame clones and lacks some. The sample contains roughly 15,000 clones, 76% of which appear only once. The CDR3 is made up of 15 amino acids. Per the germline V gene, CDR1 is KGHSH and CDR2 is LQKENI. Trimming stripped 6 bases from V and 7 bases from J, with 21 bases between. The sample comes from a study of vaccination effects on CD4 cells after COVID-19. Study observations and caveats: Cross-reaction with common cold coronaviruses was seen in only 1 of 255 vaccine-induced clones from healthy vaccinees. Missing from the study were early post-infection timepoints, and its convalescent patients were few.

The genes are TRBV18 and TRBJ1-2, with a tentative D call TRBD1 (6 bases). Specimen: CD4+ T cells from PBMCs cultured with HCoV-229E spike peptides, collected before COVID-19 vaccination. The origin of this receptor is a human donor who received a COVID-19 vaccine. Here the CDR3 reads CASSATGTPAGGYTF. DNA for the CDR3: TGTGCCAGCTCGGCGACCGGGACACCGGCGGGTGGCTACACCTTC.